The 22 T cell receptor beta chains listed next were all sequenced from one sample in a study of T cells in Graves' hyperthyroidism and ophthalmopathy. Amplification targeted TCR beta CDR3 regions from RNA transcripts. The HTBI primer set was used in a first-round RT-PCR of the TCR CDR3. TCRdb redid the calling of the multiplex PCR reads with MiXCR, one entry per CDR3 protein. The sample includes a few hundred thousand distinct CDR3 sequences, around a sixth of them seen just once. The material sequenced was blood. These receptors were collected from a woman aged 40 to 50 with Graves' ophthalmopathy.

This clonotype occurred many times. This chain joins TRBV28 and TRBJ1-1; TRBD1 might be the D (6 bases). Looked up from germline, CDR1 is MDHEN and CDR2 is SYDVKM. There are 14 residues in the CDR3. V was shortened by 3 bases and J by 1 base, with 9 bases between the two germline ends. The CDR3 DNA reads TGTGCCAGCAGTTTCGGGGGCTCGAACACTGAAGCTTTCTTT. It specifies CASSFGGSNTEAFF.

This chain joins TRBV6-5 and TRBJ1-2; D is possibly TRBD1 (5 bases). Trimming took off 4 bases at V and 6 bases at J, with 21 bases between the two ends. This CDR3 has 16 amino acids. The germline CDR1 and CDR2 sequences are MNHEY and SVGAGI. The DNA of the CDR3 is TGTGCCAGCAGTTCCGACAGACCCGGTTCGATCGATGGCTACACCTTC. Its translation is CASSSDRPGSIDGYTF.

This clonotype was observed many times. This sequence joins TRBV6-1 and TRBJ2-1, with D perhaps given as TRBD1 or TRBD2 (5 bases each). The germline CDR1 and CDR2 sequences are MNHNS and SASEGT. The germline V and J ends were trimmed by 4 bases and 4 bases, with 14 bases remaining between them. CDR3 length: 15 residues. The DNA for the CDR3 is TGTGCCAGCAGTGCGGTTCGGGACCTATACAATGAGCAGTTCTTC. The encoded protein is CASSAVRDLYNEQFF.

This chain links TRBV6-2 or TRBV6-3 with TRBJ2-7, with a tentative D call TRBD2 (5 bases). Per germline, CDR1 MNHEY and CDR2 SVGEGT. Trimming removed 7 bases from V and 6 bases from J, with 25 bases in between. This CDR3 region has 16 residues. CDR3 nucleotide sequence: TGTGCCAGCAATCCCACCCGGGATCTAATTGGGCGCGAGCAGTACTTC. Residues: CASNPTRDLIGREQYF.

The chain recombines TRBV28 with TRBJ2-7; 7 bases fit TRBD2. V lost 5 bases to trimming and J lost 2 bases; unmatched junction nucleotides: 9. This CDR3 contains 15 residues. CDR1 MDHEN and CDR2 SYDVKM come from the germline V gene. The CDR3 protein is CASSEVGSGPYEQYF. In DNA, the CDR3 is TGTGCCAGCAGTGAAGTTGGTAGCGGGCCCTACGAGCAGTACTTC.

This clonotype was detected ten times or more. The V gene is TRBV3-1, the J gene TRBJ1-2, with 7 nucleotides matching TRBD1. Per germline, CDR1 LGHDT and CDR2 YNNKEL (reference sequence). This CDR3 contains 15 residues. The V and J ends lost 0 bases and 4 bases, in that order; junction bases with no gene match: 5. The CDR3 loop is CASSQDFSGGYGYTF. The CDR3 coding sequence is TGTGCCAGCAGCCAAGATTTTTCAGGGGGCTATGGCTACACCTTC.

This clonotype was recorded at least ten times. The genes are TRBV28 and TRBJ1-6, with D tentatively TRBD1 (5 bases). Per germline, CDR1 MDHEN and CDR2 SYDVKM. Between the trimmed V and J ends, which lost 7 bases and 9 bases, there was a span of 22 bases. This CDR3 has 16 amino acids. The CDR3 DNA reads TGTGCCAGCACCCACCCCAAGAGGACATTAGCTTCACCCCTCCACTTT. Protein: CASTHPKRTLASPLHF. Drawing the rest from reference TRBV28 and TRBJ1-6, the complete variable domain is DVKVTQSSRYLVKRTGEKVFLECVQDMDHENMFWYRQDPGLGLRLIYFSYDVKMKEKGDIPEGYSVSREKKERFSLILESASTNQTSMYLCASTHPKRTLASPLHFGNGTRLTVT.

V and J are TRBV30 and TRBJ1-2, with D possibly TRBD1 on 5 matching bases. V dropped 2 bases and J dropped 8 bases, with 15 bases sitting between them. The germline CDR1 and CDR2 sequences are GTSNPN and SVGIG (reference sequence). The CDR3 loop spans 13 amino acids. This CDR3 is CAWSHQGPEGYTF. CDR3 bases: TGTGCCTGGAGTCATCAGGGCCCGGAGGGCTACACCTTC. The full variable domain, rest sourced from reference TRBV30 and TRBJ1-2, is SQTIHQWPATLVQPVGSPLSLECTVEGTSNPNLYWYRQAAGRGLQLLFYSVGIGQISSEVPQNLSASRPQDRQFILSSKKLLLSDSGFYLCAWSHQGPEGYTFGSGTRLTVV.

The chain combines TRBV6-1 with TRBJ1-1; no definite D call. V gave up 0 bases and J gave up 0 bases, with 11 bases separating them. The CDR3 totals 16 residues. Germline CDR1 is MNHNS and CDR2 is SASEGT. The chain's CDR3 is CASSEATGSMNTEAFF. CDR3 in DNA: TGTGCCAGCAGTGAAGCCACGGGATCTATGAACACTGAAGCTTTCTTT.

This chain uses TRBV6-1 with TRBJ2-5; D is ambiguous. Germline values: CDR1 MNHNS, CDR2 SASEGT. This CDR3 has 14 amino acids. The ends were cut back, 4 bases at V and 1 base at J, with 10 bases in the middle. CDR3 sequence (DNA): TGTGCCAGCAGTGGGGGTGATTCCCAAGAGACCCAGTACTTC. Amino acids: CASSGGDSQETQYF.

In this sample, this clonotype turned up many times. The rearrangement links TRBV19 to TRBJ1-2; 7 bases agree with TRBD1. Germline CDR1 reads LNHDA; CDR2 reads SQIVND (reference sequence). CDR3 size: 14 residues. J lost 7 bases, V lost 1 base, and 6 bases had no gene match. The CDR3 DNA sequence: TGTGCCAGTAGTATAGTGGAGGGGGCTTCTGGCTACACCTTC. Its translation is CASSIVEGASGYTF.

The V call is TRBV29-1, the J call TRBJ2-5; a possible D gene is TRBD1 (5 bases). Germline V CDR1 and CDR2: SQVTM, ANQGSEA. Trimming pared 7 bases from V and 1 base from J, leaving 13 bases between. The CDR3 spans 13 residues. The CDR3 region is CSGSQAFQETQYF. CDR3 in DNA: TGCAGCGGGTCACAGGCGTTCCAAGAGACCCAGTACTTC.

V and J are TRBV7-9 and TRBJ2-7; D possibly corresponds to TRBD1 (6 bases). V lost 4 bases and J 5 bases, leaving 18 bases between the germline ends. Germline loops: CDR1 SEHNR, CDR2 FQNEAQ (reference sequence). This CDR3 region has 15 residues. CDR3 sequence (DNA): TGTGCCAGCAGCTCACCAGGGGAGTCGATCAACGAGCAGTACTTC. Translation: CASSSPGESINEQYF.

This clonotype appeared many times. The genes are TRBV20-1 and TRBJ1-2, with 11 nucleotides matching TRBD1. The V segment lost 2 bases and the J segment 12 bases; nucleotides outside the gene matches: 11. Germline V gene data show CDR1 as DFQATT and CDR2 as SNEGSKA (reference sequence). CDR3 length: 14 amino acids. CDR3 DNA: TGCAGTGCTAGACTGGGCGGGACAGGGGGATTAAACACCTTC. As protein: CSARLGGTGGLNTF.

This clonotype was seen repeatedly, ten times or more. The chain combines TRBV11-2 with TRBJ2-7, with D hard to call. Germline V gene sequence: CDR1 SGHAT, CDR2 FQNNGV. Trimming removed 5 bases at V and 3 bases at J, with 8 bases between. The CDR3 extends over 12 amino acids. The CDR3 is CASSRSRYEQYF. In nucleotides, the CDR3 is TGTGCCAGCAGCCGATCCCGCTACGAGCAGTACTTC.

In this sample, this clonotype turned up many times. The chain carries TRBV6-1 and TRBJ1-2; D uncertain. V lost 3 bases and J lost 3, with 11 bases in between. The CDR3 totals 14 residues. Germline CDR1 and CDR2: MNHNS and SASEGT. In DNA, the CDR3 is TGTGCCAGCAGTGACTTAGCGGCGGACTATGGCTACACCTTC. This encodes CASSDLAADYGYTF.

This clonotype was recorded many times. The rearrangement links TRBV28 to TRBJ1-1; tentatively, D is TRBD1 (6 bases). V lost 6 bases and J lost 8, with 19 bases in between. Per the germline V gene, CDR1 is MDHEN and CDR2 is SYDVKM. The CDR3 is 14 amino acids. The CDR3 nucleotides read TGTGCCAGCAGCCCATTCCGGGACACCCGGGAAGCTTTCTTT. Translation: CASSPFRDTREAFF.

The rearrangement joins TRBV3-1 to TRBJ1-1, with D hard to call. Germline assignment: CDR1 LGHDT and CDR2 YNNKEL (reference sequence). The CDR3 sequence is 16 residues long. Trimming removed 0 bases from V and 3 bases from J, with 14 bases in between. This CDR3 is CASSQDLQEFDTEAFF. The DNA of the CDR3 is TGTGCCAGCAGCCAAGATTTGCAGGAATTCGACACTGAAGCTTTCTTT. Combining the CDR3 with reference TRBV3-1 and TRBJ1-1 gives the whole variable domain DTAVSQTPKYLVTQMGNDKSIKCEQNLGHDTMYWYKQDSKKFLKIMFSYNNKELIINETVPNRFSPKSPDKAHLNLHINSLELGDSAVYFCASSQDLQEFDTEAFFGQGTRLTVV.

This clonotype has a count of ten or more. The chain recombines TRBV4-1 with TRBJ1-2, with 8 bases that match TRBD1. CDR3 length: 14 amino acids. Germline CDR1 is MGHRA and CDR2 is YSYEKL. Trimming removed 4 bases from V and 6 bases from J; junction bases left unmatched: 7. CDR3 protein: CASSRDRGKDGYTF. In DNA form, the CDR3 reads TGCGCCAGCAGCCGAGACAGGGGAAAAGATGGCTACACCTTC.

This clonotype was counted between two and nine times. The V and J genes are TRBV5-4 and TRBJ2-7, with D perhaps assigned TRBD1 or TRBD2 (5 bases each). Trimming removed 0 bases at V and 0 bases at J, with 10 bases between. CDR1 and CDR2 from the germline V gene are SGHNT and YYREEE (reference sequence). The CDR3 loop spans 15 amino acids. CDR3 nucleotide sequence: TGTGCCAGCAGCTTGGAGGGGACGGACTCCTACGAGCAGTACTTC. It yields the protein CASSLEGTDSYEQYF.

This clonotype appeared many times. The chain employs TRBV15 and TRBJ1-1; D is undetermined. The CDR3 is 14 residues long. Germline lookup yields CDR1 LNHNV and CDR2 YYDKDF (reference sequence). Trimming pared 1 base from V and 4 bases from J, leaving 10 bases between. In DNA, the CDR3 is TGTGCCACCAGCAGAGCCGTGGTGGGCACTGAAGCTTTCTTT. Its translation: CATSRAVVGTEAFF.

A single count supports this clonotype. Sequence at one end of the junction differs from germline and may be a read error. V is TRBV2 and J is TRBJ1-2; D remains unclear. The CDR3 covers 14 residues. Looked up from germline, CDR1 is SNHLY and CDR2 is FYNNEI. The CDR3, as DNA: TGCGCCAGCAGCCCTAAATTGGGGAGTTATGGCTACACCTTC. It codes for CASSPKLGSYGYTF.